The clone carrying this T cell receptor beta chain was detected only a few times. Its antigen is unknown. The source of the sample is a study of cytomegalovirus exposure and HLA in healthy donors. General study findings and limits: CMV serostatus alone was available as immune exposure information. Later analysis demonstrated an association between a missense DCLRE1C variant and TCR beta V- and J-gene trimming.

Primers included in the PCR were 60 Vbeta and 13 Jbeta primers. Data came from immunoSEQ multiplex PCR; TCRdb stores just in-frame clones and leaves some out. The repertoire holds roughly 150,000 clones, with about 71% as singletons. Germline lookup yields CDR1 MGHRA and CDR2 YSYEKL. The CDR3 covers 13 residues. V was pared by 2 bases and J by 0 bases, with 5 bases between. The source of this sequence is a woman aged 55-70 years in good health and CMV-seropositive. The sample consisted of PBMCs. The V gene is TRBV4-1, the J gene TRBJ2-7, with D unresolved. This CDR3 reads CASSQHSSYEQYF. For the CDR3, the DNA is TGCGCCAGCAGCCAACACAGCTCCTACGAGCAGTACTTC.